A selection of T cell receptor beta chains follows, all from one sample in a study of blood T cell repertoires in COVID-19. This table comes from immunoSEQ multiplex PCR, and its TCRdb copy is limited to in-frame clones, with some not included. The repertoire holds about 260,000 clones, with about nine tenths as singletons. Specimen: peripheral blood. These receptors originate from a woman in her thirties with COVID-19, enrolled during active disease. The CDR3 runs from the conserved cysteine through the conserved F or W.

v_gene	j_gene	CDR3aa
TRBV4-1	TRBJ2-7	CASSQVGQPSYEQYF
TRBV14	TRBJ2-7	CASSHWASGEQYF
TRBV21-1	TRBJ1-1	CASSKGGGPMNTEAFF
TRBV4-2	TRBJ1-4	CASSQVGGNEKLFF
TRBV19	TRBJ2-1	CASSPLSSGAAEFF
TRBV30	TRBJ2-7	CAWSPGGDEQYF
TRBV28	TRBJ2-5	CASSPRGETQYF
TRBV19	TRBJ1-5	CASSGGQGGNQPQHF
TRBV3-1/TRBV3-2	TRBJ1-3	CASSPGTPGNTIYF
TRBV7-2	TRBJ2-7	CASSYLAGGPSYEQYF
TRBV4-2	TRBJ1-5	CASSQGINRVGNQPQHF
TRBV28	TRBJ1-3	CASSGPGTGDGNTIYF
TRBV5-1	TRBJ1-3	CASSPNRGPGNTIYF
TRBV4-1	TRBJ1-2	CASSQESAGTNGYTF
TRBV6-6	TRBJ2-7	CASSPRRERDEQYF
TRBV5-1	TRBJ1-3	CASSLAGYGNTIYF
TRBV28	TRBJ2-7	CASSSPTGGYEQYF
TRBV6-5	TRBJ2-1	CASKLADEVPNEQFF
TRBV19	TRBJ1-2	CASSIGGYDGYTF
TRBV4-2	TRBJ1-2	CASSQDTRHNYGYTF
TRBV2	TRBJ2-3	CASTEEGGLPPQDTQYF
TRBV9	TRBJ2-1	CASSVGALAGGTQFF
TRBV24-1	TRBJ1-3	CATNGSTGTGVLFSGNTIYF
TRBV18	TRBJ1-1	CASSQEGGGTEAFF
TRBV5-1	TRBJ1-4	CASRWDRGEKLFF
TRBV11-2	TRBJ2-7	CASSLGLGGEQYF
TRBV30	TRBJ1-6	CAWGGQNNSPLHF
TRBV5-1	TRBJ1-4	CASSGTGTVNEKLFF
TRBV10-2	TRBJ2-5	CASRDSIETQYF
TRBV27	TRBJ2-3	CASSGQGALDTQYF
TRBV6-6	TRBJ2-3	CASSRPGLAGGDTQYF
TRBV12-3/TRBV12-4	TRBJ1-1	CASRSDRDLQAFF
TRBV6-2/TRBV6-3	TRBJ1-1	CASSRNTEAFF
TRBV5-1	TRBJ2-3	CASSQLAGGAVTDTQYF
TRBV28	TRBJ2-7	CASANGQGSYEQYF
TRBV28	TRBJ1-1	CASSPGDRDTEAFF
TRBV3-1/TRBV3-2	TRBJ1-6	CASSGDYTSPLHF
TRBV11-2	TRBJ2-3	CASSLMGRDGDTQYF
TRBV5-1	TRBJ2-7	CASRSGFTGVQYF
TRBV27	TRBJ2-1	CASSRLAGIVGDNEQFF
TRBV3-1/TRBV3-2	TRBJ2-3	CASSFGGPDTQYF
TRBV30	TRBJ2-2	CAWTSGAGTGELFF
TRBV18	TRBJ1-3	CASSPRGENTIYF
TRBV27	TRBJ1-5	CASSFVGGYQPQHF
TRBV25-1	TRBJ1-6	CASRSTGGSNSPLHF
TRBV10-3	TRBJ2-7	CATGTSGRGEQYF
TRBV28	TRBJ2-3	CASSFSDTQYF